This record concerns one T cell receptor (beta chain) sequence. TCR beta CDR3 regions were amplified from RNA transcripts. The HTBI primer set was used in a first-round RT-PCR of the TCR CDR3. TCRdb analysed the multiplex PCR reads with MiXCR anew, one entry per CDR3 protein. The table lists approximately 200,000 distinct CDR3 sequences, 15% to 20% of them singletons. These data belong to a study of T cells in Graves' hyperthyroidism and ophthalmopathy. The TCR comes from a man in his forties with Graves' hyperthyroidism. Specimen: blood.

The chain's CDR3 is CASSAMWTSGSTDTQYF. The CDR3 DNA follows: TGTGCCAGCAGCGCTATGTGGACTAGCGGGAGCACAGATACGCAGTATTTT. The rearrangement links TRBV7-2 to TRBJ2-3; TRBD2 aligns across 11 bases. The CDR3 length is 17 residues. Per germline, CDR1 SGHTA and CDR2 FQGNSA. Losses at the gene ends were 5 bases for V and 0 bases for J; bases not matched to a gene: 7.